These 21 T cell receptor beta chains originate from one sample sequenced in a study of cytotoxic CD8 clonotypes in ibrutinib-treated CLL. Profiling relied on immunoSEQ multiplex PCR, and the TCRdb table lists in-frame clones only, not all of them. The sample lists approximately 22,000 clones, approximately 69% seen once, with about a quarter in the top ten. The source was PBMCs, collected before ibrutinib treatment. The receptors originated from a human donor with chronic lymphocytic leukemia.

V and J are TRBV27 and TRBJ2-7; D is ambiguous. The ends were cut back, 5 bases at V and 2 bases at J, with 4 bases in the middle. CDR1 MNHEY and CDR2 SMNVEV come from the germline V gene (reference sequence). This CDR3 comprises 11 residues. The CDR3 is CASSQTYEQYF. The CDR3 bases are TGTGCCAGCAGTCAAACCTACGAGCAGTACTTC.

The rearrangement joins TRBV4-3 to TRBJ1-2; no firm D call. There are 15 residues in the CDR3. Trimming took 0 bases from V and 3 from J, leaving 11 bases between them. Germline V gives CDR1 LGHNA, CDR2 YSLEER. CDR3: CASSQERRQDYGYTF. In DNA form, the CDR3 reads TGCGCCAGCAGCCAAGAGAGGCGGCAAGACTATGGCTACACCTTC.

The V and J genes are TRBV7-6 and TRBJ2-7, with 11 bases identical to TRBD1. The J segment lost 1 base and the V segment lost 8 bases, leaving 4 bases of the junction unmatched. Germline V gives CDR1 SGHVS, CDR2 FNYEAQ. This CDR3 spans 14 amino acids. DNA for the CDR3: TGTGCCAGCGGCGGACAGGGGGCGTCCTACGAGCAGTACTTC. The encoded protein is CASGGQGASYEQYF.

The CDR3 loop reads CASSGGTSGAYEQYF. In DNA, the CDR3 is TGTGCCAGCAGCGGGGGGACTAGCGGGGCCTACGAGCAGTACTTC. The chain couples TRBV9 to TRBJ2-7, with 13 nucleotides matching TRBD2. The V gene's germline CDR1 is SGDLS and CDR2 YYNGEE. The V and J ends lost 3 bases and 2 bases, in that order; junction bases with no gene match: 2. The CDR3 has 15 amino acids.

V usage is TRBV6-5 and J usage is TRBJ1-1; D gene uncertain. Germline values: CDR1 MNHEY, CDR2 SVGAGI. This CDR3 region has 13 residues. V was cut by 0 bases and J by 2 bases, with 4 bases left in between. CDR3 in amino acids: CASSYSENTEAFF. Written as DNA, the CDR3 is TGTGCCAGCAGTTACTCGGAAAACACTGAAGCTTTCTTT.

V is TRBV6-4 and J is TRBJ2-7; D gene ambiguous. The CDR3 is 14 residues long. V was shortened by 1 base and J by 3 bases, with 10 bases between the two germline ends. Germline CDR1 reads MRHNA; CDR2 reads SNTAGT. DNA of the CDR3: TGTGCCAGCAGTGACTTACAGCCCAACTACGAGCAGTACTTC. Translation: CASSDLQPNYEQYF.

This chain connects TRBV15 to TRBJ2-7; D remains ambiguous. The germline V gene has CDR1 LNHNV and CDR2 YYDKDF (reference sequence). V lost 3 bases to trimming and J lost 0 bases, with 9 bases between them. CDR3 length equals 14 residues. This CDR3 is CATSSPGASYEQYF. Here the CDR3 DNA reads TGTGCCACCAGCAGCCCGGGTGCCTCCTACGAGCAGTACTTC. The variable domain in full, completed from reference TRBV15 and TRBJ2-7, reads DAMVIQNPRYQVTQFGKPVTLSCSQTLNHNVMYWYQQKSSQAPKLLFHYYDKDFNNEADTPDNFQSRRPNTSFCFLDIRSPGLGDTAMYLCATSSPGASYEQYFGPGTRLTVT.

This clone was observed once. V gene TRBV7-7 combines with J gene TRBJ2-3; no definite D call. Trimming took off 8 bases at V and 1 base at J, with 16 bases between the two ends. The CDR3 totals 15 residues. Looked up from germline, CDR1 is SSHAT and CDR2 is FNYEAQ (reference sequence). The CDR3 loop reads CASSRKTQRTDTQYF. CDR3 sequence (DNA): TGTGCCAGCTCAAGGAAGACCCAACGCACAGATACGCAGTATTTT. The whole variable domain, remainder taken from reference TRBV7-7 and TRBJ2-3, is GAGVSQSPRYKVTKRGQDVTLRCDPISSHATLYWYQQALGQGPEFLTYFNYEAQPDKSGLPSDRFSAERPEGSISTLTIQRTEQRDSAMYRCASSRKTQRTDTQYFGPGTRLTVL.

The chain combines TRBV5-1 with TRBJ2-3, with D tentatively TRBD1 (5 bases). Per germline, CDR1 SGHRS and CDR2 YFSETQ. This CDR3 contains 14 residues. With 0 bases removed from V and 1 base from J, the gap between germline ends came to 6 bases. CDR3 region: CASSLEGRTDTQYF. Written as DNA, the CDR3 is TGCGCCAGCAGCTTGGAGGGGCGCACAGATACGCAGTATTTT.

V gene TRBV2 combines with J gene TRBJ1-2; TRBD1 might be the D (6 bases). Trimming shortened V by 6 bases and J by 7 bases, and 15 bases separated the two germline ends. Per germline, CDR1 SNHLY and CDR2 FYNNEI. The CDR3 sequence is 13 residues long. CDR3 coding DNA: TGTGCCAGCAGGGCAGGGGTTTCCACTGGCTACACCTTC. Its translation: CASRAGVSTGYTF.

This clone was picked up one time. The chain combines TRBV4-1 with TRBJ2-4; D is unclear. From germline, CDR1 is MGHRA and CDR2 YSYEKL. The length of the CDR3 is 15 residues. Trimming took off 0 bases at V and 1 base at J, with 7 bases between the two ends. The DNA of the CDR3 is TGCGCCAGCAGCCAAGATATTTTGGCCAAAAACATTCAGTACTTC. This gives the protein CASSQDILAKNIQYF.

This clone was recorded only once. CDR3 nucleotide sequence: TGTGCCAGCAGCCCAGCCGTACGCAGGGGAACAGATACGCAGTATTTT. Residues: CASSPAVRRGTDTQYF. The V call is TRBV7-6, the J call TRBJ2-3; possible D gene TRBD1, 6 bases. CDR1 and CDR2 (germline): SGHVS, FNYEAQ. This CDR3 region has 16 residues. The V end was cut by 5 bases, the J end by 3 bases, with 18 bases between.

Comment on this clone: The sample holds other DNA sequences that translate to the same CDR3. This chain links TRBV29-1 with TRBJ1-1; D uncertain. Germline V gene lookup returns CDR1 SQVTM and CDR2 ANQGSEA. CDR3 length equals 13 residues. Trimming removed 4 bases from V and 0 bases from J, with 9 bases in between. CDR3 in DNA: TGCAGCGTTGGGGGTGGGATGAACACTGAAGCTTTCTTT. Translation: CSVGGGMNTEAFF.

V usage is TRBV29-1 and J usage is TRBJ2-1; 10 bases are shared with TRBD2. The CDR3 sequence is 13 residues long. Germline V CDR1 and CDR2: SQVTM, ANQGSEA. J was trimmed by 7 bases and V by 6 bases; bases with no gene match: 6. The CDR3 DNA follows: TGCAGCGTGGGCAGCGGGAGGGGAAATGAGCAGTTCTTC. This gives the protein CSVGSGRGNEQFF.

V usage is TRBV19 and J usage is TRBJ2-2, with 11 bases fitting TRBD2. V gave up 5 bases and J gave up 4 bases; unmatched junction bases: 6. In germline, CDR1 is LNHDA, CDR2 SQIVND (reference sequence). The CDR3 covers 16 residues. CDR3 loop: CASSATSGIGTGELFF. CDR3 in DNA: TGTGCCAGTAGTGCGACTAGCGGGATTGGCACCGGGGAGCTGTTTTTT.

This clone was seen more than once but under ten times. V usage is TRBV19 and J usage is TRBJ2-3; 10 positions agree with TRBD1. Germline V gives CDR1 LNHDA, CDR2 SQIVND (reference sequence). Losses at the gene ends were 2 bases for V and 5 bases for J; bases not matched to a gene: 7. This CDR3 region has 16 residues. The CDR3 coding sequence is TGTGCCAGTAGTATACGGACAGGGGGGAGCGGAGATACGCAGTATTTT. It is translated as CASSIRTGGSGDTQYF.

V gene TRBV6-5 combines with J gene TRBJ2-3; D call uncertain. The CDR3 covers 13 residues. Germline V CDR1 and CDR2: MNHEY, SVGAGI. The ends were cut back, 4 bases at V and 0 bases at J, with 5 bases in the middle. Here the CDR3 reads CASSSASTDTQYF. DNA of the CDR3: TGTGCCAGCAGTTCTGCGAGCACAGATACGCAGTATTTT.

This chain links TRBV6-1 with TRBJ2-7; D is perhaps TRBD2 (7 bases). Looked up from germline, CDR1 is MNHNS and CDR2 is SASEGT. CDR3 length: 14 residues. V was shortened by 1 base and J by 2 bases, with 9 bases between the two germline ends. The CDR3 is CASSEGGGPYEQYF. Here the CDR3 DNA reads TGTGCCAGCAGTGAAGGGGGGGGGCCCTACGAGCAGTACTTC.

The chain carries TRBV6-6 and TRBJ2-7; TRBD2 matches 10 bases. The CDR3 extends over 14 amino acids. The germline CDR1 and CDR2 sequences are MNHNY and SVGAGI (reference sequence). Unmatched junction bases numbered 7, after V lost 8 bases and J lost 3 bases. CDR3 protein: CASQGTSAGYEQYF. In nucleotides, the CDR3 is TGTGCCAGCCAAGGGACTAGCGCAGGCTACGAGCAGTACTTC.

The chain uses TRBV14 and TRBJ2-5; 7 nucleotides match TRBD2. This CDR3 region has 16 residues. The junction had 6 bases not matched to a gene; V was cut back by 0 bases and J by 2 bases. Germline CDR1 SGHDN, CDR2 FVKESK. CDR3 DNA: TGTGCCAGCAGCCAAGAGGAAGCGGGATGGCAAGAGACCCAGTACTTC. It codes for CASSQEEAGWQETQYF. The variable domain in full, with the rest retrieved from reference TRBV14 and TRBJ2-5, is EAGVTQFPSHSVIEKGQTVTLRCDPISGHDNLYWYRRVMGKEIKFLLHFVKESKQDESGMPNNRFLAERTGGTYSTLKVQPAELEDSGVYFCASSQEEAGWQETQYFGPGTRLLVL.

This clone was counted a few times. The rearrangement uses TRBV6-5 and TRBJ1-1, with D possibly matching TRBD1 (5 bases). V was pared by 0 bases and J by 5 bases, with 16 bases between. This CDR3 has 16 amino acids. Per germline, CDR1 MNHEY and CDR2 SVGAGI. The CDR3 reads CASSYSSYGEGTEAFF. In nucleotides, the CDR3 is TGTGCCAGCAGTTACTCGAGTTATGGGGAGGGGACTGAAGCTTTCTTT.